The T cell receptor (beta chain) under discussion was sequenced for a study of OX40 agonist ivuxolimab in advanced cancers. Study details: A mean age of roughly 66 years, range about 23 to 80, was recorded, and approximately 79% were male. About 40% of patients had received prior checkpoint inhibitor therapy.

Systemic immunosuppression or a history of autoimmune disease excluded patients. This clone was detected only a few times. Method: immunoSEQ multiplex PCR; TCRdb's copy keeps in-frame clones and lacks some. The sample carries roughly 110,000 clones, less than 95% recorded once. V was trimmed by 2 bases and J by 5 bases, leaving 9 bases between them. The length of the CDR3 is 13 residues. Germline V gene sequence: CDR1 ENHRY, CDR2 SYGVKD. The V and J genes are TRBV10-3 and TRBJ1-2; D gene ambiguous. The sequence came from an adult with an advanced solid tumor such as melanoma, head and neck, liver or kidney cancer. Material: CD4+ or CD8+ T cells sorted from blood, obtained in a trial of the OX40 agonist ivuxolimab. The DNA for the CDR3 is TGTGCCATCAGTGAGCGACGGGAGTATGGCTACACCTTC. Protein product: CAISERREYGYTF.